One sample yielded the 13 T cell receptor beta chains listed below, sequenced in a study of early T cells in non-severe SARS-CoV-2 infection. TCRdb reprocessed the 5' RACE reads with MiXCR, giving one entry per CDR3 protein. Among about 61,000 distinct CDR3 sequences listed, approximately 10% were seen once. Material for sequencing was whole blood. Receptor source: an adult who was a healthcare worker with PCR-confirmed SARS-CoV-2 infection or an uninfected control (not recorded which).

The V call is TRBV30, the J call TRBJ2-3; no definite D call. The V end was cut by 8 bases, the J end by 5 bases, with 11 bases between. This CDR3 contains 11 residues. The germline V gene encodes CDR1 GTSNPN and CDR2 SVGIG (reference sequence). CDR3 sequence (DNA): TGTGCCCGCCAGACGGGAGATACGCAGTATTTT. Protein product: CARQTGDTQYF.

This clonotype was found many times. This chain joins TRBV5-1 and TRBJ1-1; a weak D match, TRBD1 (6 bases). The CDR3 consists of 15 residues. V was shortened by 3 bases and J by 2 bases, with 14 bases between the two germline ends. CDR1 and CDR2 (germline): SGHRS, YFSETQ. The CDR3 protein is CASSYRQASNTEAFF. The CDR3 DNA reads as TGCGCCAGCAGCTACCGACAGGCATCAAACACTGAAGCTTTCTTT.

The V gene is TRBV11-2, the J gene TRBJ2-7; D is uncertain. The germline V gene encodes CDR1 SGHAT and CDR2 FQNNGV. V lost 2 bases and J lost 6, with 20 bases in between. This CDR3 is built from 16 residues. The CDR3 DNA reads TGTGCCAGCAGCTTATCCCTGGGGTCGATTCATGGCGAGCAGTACTTC. Protein product: CASSLSLGSIHGEQYF.

This clonotype was seen repeatedly, ten times or more. The V call is TRBV5-1, the J call TRBJ2-3, with D tentatively TRBD2 (6 bases). Germline V gives CDR1 SGHRS, CDR2 YFSETQ. V lost 0 bases, J lost 5 bases, and 13 bases lay in between. The CDR3 extends over 15 amino acids. For the CDR3, the DNA is TGCGCCAGCAGCTTGGGCCGGGGGAGAGGAGATACGCAGTATTTT. Protein: CASSLGRGRGDTQYF.

The genes are TRBV29-1 and TRBJ2-5; D unclear. Germline V CDR1 and CDR2: SQVTM, ANQGSEA. The CDR3 is 12 amino acids. V lost 4 bases, J lost 2 bases, and 8 bases lay in between. The CDR3 sequence is CSVGLKQETQYF. The DNA for the CDR3 is TGCAGCGTTGGACTGAAGCAAGAGACCCAGTACTTC.

This clonotype was seen repeatedly, ten times or more. V and J are TRBV20-1 and TRBJ2-1; 16 nucleotides line up with TRBD2. Germline trimming cut 2 bases from V and 10 bases from J; bases unmatched to any gene: 5. CDR1 and CDR2 from the germline V gene are DFQATT and SNEGSKA (reference sequence). This CDR3 contains 15 residues. The CDR3 here is CSARPGTSGGVEQFF. The CDR3, as DNA: TGCAGTGCTAGACCTGGGACTAGCGGGGGGGTAGAGCAGTTCTTC.

The table lists this clonotype with many counts. The genes are TRBV29-1 and TRBJ2-1, with 7 bases matching TRBD2. Losses at the gene ends were 3 bases for V and 4 bases for J; bases not matched to a gene: 9. The CDR3 has 15 residues. Germline CDR1 is SQVTM and CDR2 is ANQGSEA. CDR3 region: CSVDGAKAGYNEQFF. The CDR3 DNA follows: TGCAGCGTTGACGGAGCCAAAGCGGGATACAATGAGCAGTTCTTC.

This clonotype was found a few times. The rearrangement uses TRBV3-1 and TRBJ1-6; no clear D. Germline CDR1 and CDR2: LGHDT and YNNKEL (reference sequence). The V gene lost 4 bases and the J gene lost 12 bases, with 10 bases spanning the gap. CDR3 length equals 12 residues. The CDR3, as DNA: TGTGCCAGCAGCCCCAGAGTCGGACCCCTCCACTTT. It yields the protein CASSPRVGPLHF. The full variable domain, completed using reference TRBV3-1 and TRBJ1-6, is DTAVSQTPKYLVTQMGNDKSIKCEQNLGHDTMYWYKQDSKKFLKIMFSYNNKELIINETVPNRFSPKSPDKAHLNLHINSLELGDSAVYFCASSPRVGPLHFGNGTRLTVT.

This clonotype occurred many times. The CDR3 is CASSQVGGPLNYGYTF. CDR3 DNA sequence: TGCGCCAGCAGCCAAGTCGGGGGGCCCTTAAACTATGGCTACACCTTC. This rearrangement joins TRBV4-1 to TRBJ1-2, with D maybe TRBD1 (6 bases). The V end lost 1 base, the J end lost 2 bases, and 14 bases lay between the germline ends. The germline CDR1 and CDR2 sequences are MGHRA and YSYEKL. The CDR3 spans 16 residues.

In this sample, this clonotype turned up a few times. The V call is TRBV2, the J call TRBJ1-1; no definite D call. With 6 bases removed from V and 10 bases from J, the gap between germline ends came to 6 bases. The germline V gene encodes CDR1 SNHLY and CDR2 FYNNEI. There are 9 residues in the CDR3. The CDR3 DNA follows: TGTGCCAGCAGGGGAGGAGCTTTCTTT. The encoded protein is CASRGGAFF.

This clonotype has a count of ten or more. The J gene is TRBJ2-3, the V gene TRBV5-1, with D possibly called TRBD1 or TRBD2 (5 bases each). Germline V gene sequence: CDR1 SGHRS, CDR2 YFSETQ. This CDR3 is built from 14 residues. V was trimmed by 0 bases and J by 4 bases, leaving 9 bases between them. CDR3 nucleotides: TGCGCCAGCAGCTTGGAGGTGGGACCAGATACGCAGTATTTT. It codes for CASSLEVGPDTQYF.

The rearrangement links TRBV12-3 or TRBV12-4 to TRBJ2-5, with 8 bases identical to TRBD2. The CDR3 spans 16 residues. The V gene end was trimmed by 3 bases and the J gene end by 5 bases; junction bases not matched to a gene: 11. CDR3 nucleotide sequence: TGTGCCAGCAGTTTTTTATCCGGGGGGGCCGAGGAGACCCAGTACTTC. Its protein is CASSFLSGGAEETQYF.

Ten or more counts support this clonotype. The chain is built from TRBV19 and TRBJ2-6, with 7 bases matching TRBD1. Per the germline V gene, CDR1 is LNHDA and CDR2 is SQIVND (reference sequence). This CDR3 comprises 17 residues. V trimming: 6 bases; J trimming: 3 bases; junction bases outside the gene matches: 11. The CDR3 here is CASRKQGKVGGANVLTF. The DNA of the CDR3 is TGTGCCAGTAGAAAACAGGGGAAGGTTGGTGGGGCCAACGTCCTGACTTTC.